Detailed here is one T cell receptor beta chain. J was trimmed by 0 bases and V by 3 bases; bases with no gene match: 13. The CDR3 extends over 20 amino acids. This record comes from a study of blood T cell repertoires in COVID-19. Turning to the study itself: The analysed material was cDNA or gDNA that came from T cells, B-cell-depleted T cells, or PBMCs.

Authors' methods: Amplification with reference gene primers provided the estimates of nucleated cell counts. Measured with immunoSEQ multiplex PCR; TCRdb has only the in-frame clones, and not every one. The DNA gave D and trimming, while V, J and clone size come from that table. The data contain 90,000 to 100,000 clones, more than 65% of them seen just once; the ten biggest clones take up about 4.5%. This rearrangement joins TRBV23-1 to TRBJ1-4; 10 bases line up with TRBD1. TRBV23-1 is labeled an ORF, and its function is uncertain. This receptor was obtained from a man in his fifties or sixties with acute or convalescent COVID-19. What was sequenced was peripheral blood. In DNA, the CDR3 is TGCGCCAGCAGTCACCCGGACAGGGGGTGGTATAAAGCAACTAATGAAAAACTGTTTTTT. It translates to CASSHPDRGWYKATNEKLFF.